By its share, the clone carrying this T cell receptor (beta chain) is medium-sized. Its antigen is currently unknown. It was a multiplex PCR that amplified TCR beta CDR3, with 32 V and 13 J primers. One entry per CDR3 protein results from TCRdb running MiXCR on the multiplex PCR reads. The table has fewer than 8,000 distinct CDR3 sequences, less than 25% seen once. CDR3 length: 16 residues. The V end was cut by 4 bases, the J end by 5 bases, with 21 bases between. From germline, CDR1 is LNHDA and CDR2 SQIVND (reference sequence). The sample is drawn from a study of immune heterogeneity within non-small cell lung tumors. Findings of the study overall: A moderate but significant correlation was found, linking local T-cell clonality with local tumor mutational burden (R around 0.3).

The starting template was genomic DNA from bulk tumor, 600 ng per sample. Several far-apart biopsies were taken per primary tumor during surgery. The patients were newly diagnosed with non-small cell lung cancer, had not been treated, and had curative surgery. The chain links TRBV19 to TRBJ2-7; perhaps TRBD1 as D (6 bases). Sequencing was done on a sample of lung tumor tissue. The receptor's source is a man aged 70 or older with non-small cell lung cancer. CDR3 in DNA: TGTGCCAGTAGTAGCGCCCCCCGGACAGTAGGTCACGAGCAGTACTTC. This sequence encodes CASSSAPRTVGHEQYF.